The following is a TCR beta chain sequence with its context. The record originates from a study of blood T cell repertoires in COVID-19. About the research overall: Whether acute or convalescent, the COVID-19 samples came from the United States, Italy and Spain. T cells, B-cell-depleted T cells, or PBMCs supplied cDNA or gDNA.

The germline V gene encodes CDR1 MNHEY and CDR2 SMNVEV (reference sequence). The V gene lost 0 bases and the J gene lost 5 bases, with 8 bases spanning the gap. The CDR3 is 13 residues long. Original handling: Amplification of reference gene primers was used by the study to estimate nucleated cell counts. The method was immunoSEQ multiplex PCR; TCRdb's version includes in-frame clones alone and lacks a portion of them. From that table come the V and J calls and clone size; the DNA was used to work out D and trimming. This table has fewer than 400,000 clones, about 88% appearing once. Sequencing was done on a sample of peripheral blood. The clonotype was recovered from a human donor in a cohort sampled during active COVID-19. The gene calls are TRBV27 and TRBJ2-7; a weak D match, TRBD2 (6 bases). Written as DNA, the CDR3 is TGTGCCAGCAGTTTATCGCGGGGTGACGAGCAGTACTTC. This sequence encodes CASSLSRGDEQYF.